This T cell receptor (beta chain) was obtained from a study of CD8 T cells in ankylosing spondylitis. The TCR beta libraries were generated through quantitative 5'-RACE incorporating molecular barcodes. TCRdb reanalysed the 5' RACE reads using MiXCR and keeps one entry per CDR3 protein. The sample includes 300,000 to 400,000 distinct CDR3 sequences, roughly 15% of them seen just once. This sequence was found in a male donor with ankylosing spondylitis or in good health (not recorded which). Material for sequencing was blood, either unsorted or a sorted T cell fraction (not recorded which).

DNA of the CDR3: TGTGCCTCGAAGCAGGGGAAGTTAAACACTGAAGCTTTCTTT. Translating gives CASKQGKLNTEAFF. This chain connects TRBV10-3 to TRBJ1-1; D perhaps matches TRBD1 (6 bases). CDR1 ENHRY and CDR2 SYGVKD come from the germline V gene. The CDR3 totals 14 residues. V was cut by 11 bases and J by 2 bases, with 18 bases left in between.